The present entry profiles one T cell receptor (beta chain) with its context. The antigen remains undetermined. This entry is derived from a study of T cell responses to AZD1222 COVID-19 vaccine. General study findings and limits: Clonal diversity was possibly underestimated, and the donors were mostly white British, with more females. Spike was spanned by vaccine-associated CD4 TCRs, with dominance at 160-218 and 743-854. It was only a handful of AZD1222 recipients who were seropositive at baseline.

Using immunoSEQ multiplex PCR, the repertoire was profiled, and TCRdb retains in-frame clones only, with some absent. The sample holds approximately 120,000 clones; 88% are singletons and the top ten take roughly 5.4%. The sequences come from peripheral blood, collected on day 0 of AZD1222 vaccination. This receptor was identified in an adult in good health.

The CDR3 sequence is CASDSDRSGGYGYTF. The CDR3 DNA reads as TGTGCCAGCGACTCGGACCGAAGTGGGGGCTATGGCTACACCTTC. The rearrangement joins TRBV19 to TRBJ1-2, with D tentatively TRBD1 (5 bases). CDR3 length equals 15 residues. With 9 bases removed from V and 4 bases from J, the gap between germline ends came to 21 bases. Germline CDR1 LNHDA, CDR2 SQIVND (reference sequence).